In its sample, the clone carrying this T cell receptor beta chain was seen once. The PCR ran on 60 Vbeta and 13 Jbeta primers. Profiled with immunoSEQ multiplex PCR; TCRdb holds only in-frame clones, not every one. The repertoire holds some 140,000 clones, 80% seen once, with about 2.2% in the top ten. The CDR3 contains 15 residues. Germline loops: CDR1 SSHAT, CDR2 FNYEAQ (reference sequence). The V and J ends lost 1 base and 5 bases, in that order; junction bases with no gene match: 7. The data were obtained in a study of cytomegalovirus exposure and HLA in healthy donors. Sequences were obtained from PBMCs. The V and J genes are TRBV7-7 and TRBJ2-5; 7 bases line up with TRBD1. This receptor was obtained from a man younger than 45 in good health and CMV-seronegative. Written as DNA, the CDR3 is TGTGCCAGCAGCTTAGGACGAGGGGGCCGGGAGACCCAGTACTTC. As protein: CASSLGRGGRETQYF.